These 3 T cell receptor beta chains were all obtained from the same sample, sequenced in a study of T cells expressing NK-cell markers. TCRdb reprocessed the 5' RACE reads, keeping one entry per CDR3 protein, no DNA. The table lists 200,000 to 300,000 distinct CDR3 sequences. Source material: blood T cells: a sorted CD56 or NKG2C T cell subset, CD4+ or CD8+ T cells, or bulk PBMC T cells (not recorded which). Receptors originate from a man between 18 and 29 years old in good health.

V and J are TRBV27 and TRBJ2-3; as DNA is missing, the TRBD1 call by TCRdb cannot be tested. CDR1 and CDR2 from the germline V gene are MNHEY and SMNVEV (reference sequence). This CDR3 contains 14 residues. The CDR3 loop is CASSGGTRTDTQYF.

V usage is TRBV12-3 or TRBV12-4 and J usage is TRBJ1-2. The CDR3 contains 13 residues. The CDR3 here is CASSLAGRDGYTF.

V gene TRBV19 combines with J gene TRBJ2-1; TCRdb returns TRBD2, unconfirmable since there is no DNA. This CDR3 has 14 amino acids. Germline assignment: CDR1 LNHDA and CDR2 SQIVND (reference sequence). Here the CDR3 reads CASSISPRDNEQFF.